This TCR beta chain was retrieved from a study of blood T cell repertoires in COVID-19. Some clones are missing from TCRdb's copy, which holds only in-frame ones; the method was immunoSEQ multiplex PCR. The sample includes 150,000 or so clones, 75% to 90% of them seen just once. Trimming took off 5 bases at V and 0 bases at J, with 11 bases between the two ends. CDR1 and CDR2 from the germline V gene are MNHEY and SMNVEV (reference sequence). CDR3 length: 16 amino acids. What was sequenced was PBMCs or T cells enriched from blood (not recorded which). The receptor was derived from a middle-aged woman who had been exposed to COVID-19. The gene calls are TRBV27 and TRBJ1-6; D call uncertain. CDR3: CASSPFKSSYNSPLHF. The CDR3 nucleotides read TGTGCCAGCAGTCCCTTCAAGAGCTCCTATAATTCACCCCTCCACTTT.